The entry below describes one TCR beta chain. The entry originates in a study of cytomegalovirus exposure and HLA in healthy donors. The V gene end was trimmed by 7 bases and the J gene end by 15 bases; junction bases not matched to a gene: 11. The length of the CDR3 is 12 residues. In germline, CDR1 is SNHLY, CDR2 FYNNEI. PCR was performed using 60 Vbeta and 13 Jbeta primers. Method: immunoSEQ multiplex PCR; TCRdb's copy keeps in-frame clones and lacks some. The sample has under 300,000 clones; approximately 80% are singletons. This clonotype was sampled from a woman aged 60-75 years in good health and CMV-seropositive. Input material: PBMCs. This chain joins TRBV2 and TRBJ2-1, with 8 bases aligning to TRBD1. The CDR3 nucleotides read TGTGCCAGCACCCAGGGGGCAATTAGGCGGTTCTTC. It translates to CASTQGAIRRFF.